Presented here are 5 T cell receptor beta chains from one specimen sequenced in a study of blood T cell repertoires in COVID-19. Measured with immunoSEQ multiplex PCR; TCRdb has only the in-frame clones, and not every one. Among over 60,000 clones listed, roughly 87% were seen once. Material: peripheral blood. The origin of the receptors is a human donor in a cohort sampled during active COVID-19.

The chain's CDR3 is CASSPPGSGRAPEAFF. DNA for the CDR3: TGTGCCAGCTCACCCCCCGGAAGTGGCAGGGCGCCTGAAGCTTTCTTT. The chain recombines TRBV18 with TRBJ1-1; possibly TRBD1 for D (5 bases). The V gene's germline CDR1 is KGHSH and CDR2 LQKENI. The CDR3 covers 16 residues. Trimming cost V 3 bases and J 6 bases, with 20 bases left between them.

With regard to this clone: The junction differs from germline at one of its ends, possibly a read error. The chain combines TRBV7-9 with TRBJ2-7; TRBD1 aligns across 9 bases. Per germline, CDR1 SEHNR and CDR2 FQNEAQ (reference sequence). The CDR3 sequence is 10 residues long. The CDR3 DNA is TGTGCCAGCAGCGGGACAGGGCCCATCTTC. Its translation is CASSGTGPIF.

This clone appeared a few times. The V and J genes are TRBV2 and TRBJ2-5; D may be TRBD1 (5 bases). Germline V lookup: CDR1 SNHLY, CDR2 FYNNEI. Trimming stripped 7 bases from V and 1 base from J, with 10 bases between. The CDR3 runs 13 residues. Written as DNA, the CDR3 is TGTGCCAGCACAGGGCAGGGCCAAGAGACCCAGTACTTC. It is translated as CASTGQGQETQYF.

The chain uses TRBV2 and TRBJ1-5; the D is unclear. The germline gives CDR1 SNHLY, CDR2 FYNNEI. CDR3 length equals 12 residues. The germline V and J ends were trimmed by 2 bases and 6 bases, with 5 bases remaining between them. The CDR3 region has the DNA TGTGCCAGCAGTGAAACCGGTCAGCCCCAGCATTTT. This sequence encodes CASSETGQPQHF.

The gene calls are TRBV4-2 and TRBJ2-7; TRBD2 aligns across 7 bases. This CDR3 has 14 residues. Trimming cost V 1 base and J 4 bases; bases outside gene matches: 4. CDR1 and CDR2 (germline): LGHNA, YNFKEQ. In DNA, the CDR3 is TGTGCCAGCAGCCAAGGAGCTAGCGGATACGAGCAGTACTTC. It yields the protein CASSQGASGYEQYF.